These 10 T cell receptor beta chains came from one sample sequenced in a study of cytomegalovirus exposure and HLA in healthy donors. Primers for the PCR totalled 60 Vbeta and 13 Jbeta. Only in-frame clones appear in the TCRdb table, and some are missing; sequencing was by immunoSEQ multiplex PCR. The sample has more than 150,000 clones, around 75% seen once. Sequencing was carried out using PBMCs. The receptors stem from a woman aged 40 to 49 in good health and CMV-seropositive.

The DNA of the CDR3 is TGCGCCAGCCAAAGCCTGACTAGCGGGCGCACAGATACGCAGTATTTT. Its protein product is CASQSLTSGRTDTQYF. The V gene is TRBV5-1, the J gene TRBJ2-3; the match to TRBD2 covers 10 bases. The CDR3 extends over 16 amino acids. Germline V lookup: CDR1 SGHRS, CDR2 YFSETQ. V trimming: 7 bases; J trimming: 1 base; junction bases outside the gene matches: 9.

The rearrangement links TRBV6-1 to TRBJ2-3; a weak D match, TRBD2 (6 bases). V was pared by 6 bases and J by 5 bases, with 12 bases between. Germline CDR1 reads MNHNS; CDR2 reads SASEGT. The CDR3 runs to 13 residues. The DNA of the CDR3 is TGTGCCAGCAGGGTAGCGGAAATAGATACGCAGTATTTT. It codes for CASRVAEIDTQYF.

In its sample, this clone was seen a few times. The chain links TRBV14 to TRBJ1-3; weak D call: TRBD1 (5 bases). The CDR3 spans 14 residues. Germline values: CDR1 SGHDN, CDR2 FVKESK. Deletions cut 4 bases from V and 0 bases from J, with 7 bases between. CDR3 in amino acids: CASSRDFSGNTIYF. The CDR3 nucleotides are TGTGCCAGCAGCCGGGACTTCTCTGGAAACACCATATATTTT. The complete variable domain, with remaining parts taken from reference TRBV14 and TRBJ1-3, reads EAGVTQFPSHSVIEKGQTVTLRCDPISGHDNLYWYRRVMGKEIKFLLHFVKESKQDESGMPNNRFLAERTGGTYSTLKVQPAELEDSGVYFCASSRDFSGNTIYFGEGSWLTVV.

This clone has only a few counts. The chain uses TRBV6-6 and TRBJ1-2, with TRBD1 as a possible D gene (5 bases). Germline values: CDR1 MNHNY, CDR2 SVGAGI (reference sequence). The CDR3 is made up of 11 amino acids. V dropped 6 bases and J dropped 8 bases, with 10 bases sitting between them. CDR3 sequence: CASSQRGGYTF. CDR3 nucleotide sequence: TGTGCCAGCAGCCAGCGGGGGGGCTACACCTTC.

The CDR3 spells CASSLIYPTSGGTGELFF. Here the CDR3 DNA reads TGTGCCAGCAGTTTAATCTACCCCACTAGCGGAGGCACCGGGGAGCTGTTTTTT. The chain links TRBV7-6 to TRBJ2-2; TRBD2 agrees at 8 bases. This CDR3 is 18 amino acids long. The ends lost 6 bases at V and 4 bases at J; junction bases unmatched: 16. CDR1 SGHVS and CDR2 FNYEAQ come from the germline V gene.

CDR3 nucleotides: TGTGCCAGCGGTTCCCCCGGGACTGTTCCTAACGAGCAGTACTTC. Its translation is CASGSPGTVPNEQYF. The chain combines TRBV27 with TRBJ2-7; TRBD2 is a possible D gene (6 bases). The CDR3 contains 15 residues. Germline CDR1 reads MNHEY; CDR2 reads SMNVEV (reference sequence). Between the trimmed V and J ends, which lost 8 bases and 5 bases, there was a span of 22 bases.

The chain recombines TRBV28 with TRBJ1-5; possibly TRBD1 for D (5 bases). Germline V gene data show CDR1 as MDHEN and CDR2 as SYDVKM. The CDR3 runs to 14 residues. Deletions cut 8 bases from V and 5 bases from J, with 16 bases between. The CDR3 DNA reads as TGTGCCAGCTCCCTTCGGGGGGGTCATCAGCCCCAGCATTTT. It specifies CASSLRGGHQPQHF. Variable domain in full (rest from reference TRBV28 and TRBJ1-5): DVKVTQSSRYLVKRTGEKVFLECVQDMDHENMFWYRQDPGLGLRLIYFSYDVKMKEKGDIPEGYSVSREKKERFSLILESASTNQTSMYLCASSLRGGHQPQHFGDGTRLSIL.

The rearrangement links TRBV18 to TRBJ1-4, with TRBD1 matching 9 bases. The CDR3 runs 14 residues. Germline CDR1 and CDR2: KGHSH and LQKENI. V trimming: 5 bases; J trimming: 7 bases; junction bases outside the gene matches: 5. This CDR3 is CASSSGQGGEKLFF. In nucleotides, the CDR3 is TGTGCCAGCTCATCGGGACAGGGTGGTGAAAAACTGTTTTTT.

CDR3 nucleotides: TGTGCTAGTGCCATAACAGGCCGAGATACGCAGTATTTT. Translated, it gives CASAITGRDTQYF. The rearrangement uses TRBV12-5 and TRBJ2-3, with D possibly TRBD1 on 5 matching bases. This CDR3 is 13 amino acids long. Trimming removed 7 bases from V and 5 bases from J, with 13 bases in between. The germline V gene encodes CDR1 LGHNT and CDR2 FRNRAP.

The CDR3 region is CASSPTGFYGYTF. The CDR3 DNA follows: TGTGCCAGCAGCCCAACAGGGTTCTATGGCTACACCTTC. The V call is TRBV14, the J call TRBJ1-2, with D possibly matching TRBD1 (6 bases). The V gene's germline CDR1 is SGHDN and CDR2 FVKESK. V shed 4 bases and J shed 4 bases, with 10 bases lying between them. CDR3 size: 13 residues. Supplemented by reference TRBV14 and TRBJ1-2, the full variable domain reads EAGVTQFPSHSVIEKGQTVTLRCDPISGHDNLYWYRRVMGKEIKFLLHFVKESKQDESGMPNNRFLAERTGGTYSTLKVQPAELEDSGVYFCASSPTGFYGYTFGSGTRLTVV.